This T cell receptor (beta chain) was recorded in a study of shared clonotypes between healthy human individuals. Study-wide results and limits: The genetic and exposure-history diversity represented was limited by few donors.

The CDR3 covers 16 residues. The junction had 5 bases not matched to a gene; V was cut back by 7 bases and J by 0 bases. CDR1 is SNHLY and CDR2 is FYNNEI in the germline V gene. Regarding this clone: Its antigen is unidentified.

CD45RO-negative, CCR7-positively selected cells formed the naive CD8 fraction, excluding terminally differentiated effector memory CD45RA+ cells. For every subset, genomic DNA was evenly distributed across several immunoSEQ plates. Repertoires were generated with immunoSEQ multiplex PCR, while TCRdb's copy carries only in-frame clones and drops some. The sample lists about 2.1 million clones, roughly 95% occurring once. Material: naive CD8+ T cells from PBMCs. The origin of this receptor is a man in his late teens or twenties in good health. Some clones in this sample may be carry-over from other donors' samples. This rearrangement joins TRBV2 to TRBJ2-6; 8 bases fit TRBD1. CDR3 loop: CASNDRGDSGANVLTF. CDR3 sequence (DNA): TGTGCCAGCAACGACAGGGGAGACTCTGGGGCCAACGTCCTGACTTTC.